This T cell receptor beta chain was observed in a study of Ad26.COV2.S vaccination and SARS-CoV-2 variants. On the study more broadly: A COV1001 Ad26.COV2.S trial-arm participant provided the sample. Administration of Ad26.COV2.S was intramuscular, either once or twice 56 days apart.

TCRdb's table, derived via immunoSEQ multiplex PCR, lists solely in-frame clones and lacks some. This table has about 330,000 clones, 85% to 90% appearing once. With 4 bases removed from V and 5 bases from J, the gap between germline ends came to 9 bases. The CDR3 length is 12 residues. Treatment noted: 15 to 20 received Ad26.COV2.S at low or high dose, single or two shots; several received placebo; per-sample allocation not given. Collection of the samples took place on day 63 after the first injection of vaccine or placebo. Recruitment in Boston yielded a donor of adult age, 18-55 years. Built on an Ad26 vector, the vaccine expressed Wuhan-strain SARS-CoV-2 spike.

The J gene is TRBJ2-7, the V gene TRBV12-3 or TRBV12-4; D remains unclear. The source was peripheral blood, collected in a trial of Ad26.COV2.S vaccine versus placebo. This receptor was taken from a person between 18 and 65 years old who received the Ad26.COV2.S COVID-19 vaccine or a placebo. The chain's CDR3 is CASSSFTDEQYF. In DNA form, the CDR3 reads TGTGCCAGCAGTTCGTTCACAGACGAGCAGTACTTC.